This T cell receptor beta chain was sequenced in a study of OX40 agonist ivuxolimab in advanced cancers. This clone was observed a handful of times. Sequenced by immunoSEQ multiplex PCR; TCRdb stores in-frame clones only, minus some. The repertoire has 30,000 to 35,000 clones, around 81% of them found once; the top ten carry 1.3% to 1.5%. The CDR3 has 12 residues. Germline-derived CDR1 and CDR2 are SNHLY and FYNNEI. The trim removed 4 bases at V and 14 bases at J, leaving 5 bases unmatched. The chain combines TRBV2 with TRBJ1-4; 9 bases line up with TRBD1. The TCR comes from an adult with an advanced solid tumor such as melanoma, head and neck, liver or kidney cancer. This specimen was CD4+ or CD8+ T cells sorted from blood, taken in a trial of the OX40 agonist ivuxolimab. The CDR3 DNA follows: TGTGCCAGCAGTGTGGACAGGGGAGGTCTGTTTTTT. Translated, it gives CASSVDRGGLFF.